This TCR beta chain was recovered during a study of blood T cell repertoires in COVID-19. Overall study: Both acute and convalescent COVID-19 samples were obtained from the United States, Italy and Spain. Sample material is recorded as cDNA or gDNA derived from T cells, B-cell-depleted T cells, or PBMCs.

The data were produced by immunoSEQ multiplex PCR, yet TCRdb's version contains in-frame clones alone and is incomplete. The data show 250,000 to 300,000 clones, more than 85% seen once. CDR3 length equals 16 residues. The ends lost 3 bases at V and 0 bases at J; junction bases unmatched: 7. Germline V gene data show CDR1 as MDHEN and CDR2 as SYDVKM. Sequences were obtained from PBMCs or T cells enriched from blood (not recorded which). The J gene is TRBJ1-1, the V gene TRBV28; 7 nucleotides agree with TRBD1. This sequence was found in a man aged 35 to 55 who had recovered from COVID-19. CDR3 sequence (DNA): TGTGCCAGCAGTTTTCTAGGGGGCCGAATGAACACTGAAGCTTTCTTT. The encoded protein is CASSFLGGRMNTEAFF.